A selection of T cell receptor beta chains follows, all from one sample in a study of blood T cells in healthy people across ages. TCRdb fed the 5' RACE reads into MiXCR, producing one record per CDR3 protein. Here the sample spans over 750,000 distinct CDR3 sequences, 20% to 25% being singletons. The sample was also linked to a second study, of T cells of mothers and their children.

What was sequenced was blood. These receptor sequences come from a boy aged 5-17 years in good health. Each CDR3 is given with its conserved first and last residue. D genes are given only for firm matches. Only part of the rows carry a size: once, few, many, or a class if the clone is expanded.

clone_size	d_call	v_call	j_call	cdr3_nt	cdr3_aa
NA	TRBD1	TRBV12-3/TRBV12-4	TRBJ2-2	TGTGCCAGCAGACAGGGGTCCGGGGAGCTGTTTTTT	CASRQGSGELFF
NA	TRBD2	TRBV6-2/TRBV6-3	TRBJ2-5	TGTGCCAGCATGGGGGGGGGGGACCAAGAGACCCAGTACTTC	CASMGGGDQETQYF
NA	NA	TRBV19	TRBJ2-5	TGTGCCAGTCGGGACCTTGGGAAAGAGACCCAGTACTTC	CASRDLGKETQYF
NA	NA	TRBV7-3	TRBJ2-6	TGTGCCAGCCAACCGCTGAAACCCAGCTCTGGGGCCAACGTCCTGACTTTC	CASQPLKPSSGANVLTF
few	NA	TRBV20-1	TRBJ1-5	TGCAGTGCACTGTTGGGGACGTACAATCAGCCCCAGCATTTT	CSALLGTYNQPQHF
NA	TRBD1	TRBV2	TRBJ1-2	TGTGCCAGCAGTGTCGGGACAGGGGAGCGCACCTTC	CASSVGTGERTF
NA	TRBD2	TRBV20-1	TRBJ2-5	TGCAGTGCTAGGGAGCCTAGCGGGGCATTCCAAGAGACCCAGTACTTC	CSAREPSGAFQETQYF
NA	NA	TRBV9	TRBJ1-2	TGTGCCAGCAGCGTAGAGGAGGGTACGGGCTATGGCTACACCTTC	CASSVEEGTGYGYTF
NA	NA	TRBV11-2	TRBJ2-7	TGTGCCAGCAGTTCCGGGACGGAGAGCTCCTACGAGCAGTACTTC	CASSSGTESSYEQYF
few	TRBD1	TRBV4-1	TRBJ2-1	TGCGCCAGCAGAGTTTTCGGGACAGGGACTAATGAGCAGTTCTTC	CASRVFGTGTNEQFF
once	TRBD2	TRBV12-3/TRBV12-4	TRBJ2-3	TGTGCCAGCAGCCCGATACTAGCGGATACAGATACGCAGTATTTT	CASSPILADTDTQYF
few	NA	TRBV6-6	TRBJ1-2	TGTGCCAGCCTCGGAGACCCTAACTATGGCTACACCTTC	CASLGDPNYGYTF
NA	NA	TRBV6-1	TRBJ2-4	TGTGCCAGCAAGGTGTTGGGCAAAAACATTCAGTACTTC	CASKVLGKNIQYF
few	NA	TRBV28	TRBJ2-3	TGTGCCAGCAGTTTTAGACTAGTCGCAGATACGCAGTATTTT	CASSFRLVADTQYF
few	TRBD2	TRBV2	TRBJ2-2	TGTGCCAGCAGTGAATCTAGCGGGAGGGTCGGGGAGCTGTTTTTT	CASSESSGRVGELFF
few	NA	TRBV15	TRBJ2-3	TGTGCCACCAGCTATCGGTGGGGGGCCACAAATACGCAGTATTTT	CATSYRWGATNTQYF